This T cell receptor (beta chain) was recovered during a study of technical replicates of blood from several donors. Trimming left V 5 bases short and J 4 bases short, with 9 bases between. Germline lookup yields CDR1 SGHNT and CDR2 YENEEA. CDR3 length equals 13 residues. TCRdb's table, derived via immunoSEQ multiplex PCR, lists solely in-frame clones and lacks some. The profile shows tens of thousands of clones, 92% of them singletons. This sequence was found in a human donor in good health. J is TRBJ1-5 and V is TRBV11-3; D gene unclear. The sample consisted of T cells isolated from PBMCs. This chain's CDR3 is CASSQNGNQPQHF. The CDR3, as DNA: TGTGCCAGCAGCCAAAACGGTAATCAGCCCCAGCATTTT.